This T cell receptor (beta chain) was identified in a study of beta chain features in type 1 diabetes. General study results and limits: Shorter TCRB CDR3s, moderately but significantly so, were found in Type 1 diabetes patients in all four CD4+ subsets.

cDNA synthesis used the whole RNA isolate, giving expressed TCRB sequences. Profiling relied on immunoSEQ multiplex PCR, and the TCRdb table lists in-frame clones only, not all of them. This table holds 65,000 to 85,000 clones, almost 50% found once. Notes on this clone: Its antigen is still unknown.

The sequence was collected from a man aged 25 to 40 with type 1 diabetes. The sample consisted of central memory CD4+ T cells from blood.

CDR3 DNA sequence: TGCGCCAGCAGCCACGCGGACAGGGGGGACGAAAAACTGTTTTTT. Translating gives CASSHADRGDEKLFF. The rearrangement joins TRBV4-1 to TRBJ1-4; 10 nucleotides align to TRBD1. The germline V gene has CDR1 MGHRA and CDR2 YSYEKL. Trimming cost V 3 bases and J 8 bases; bases outside gene matches: 6. The CDR3 sequence is 15 residues long.